A single sample gave rise to the 15 T cell receptor beta chains below, sequenced in a study of CD8 T cells in Susac syndrome. RNA amounts of roughly 0.5 to 1 ug underwent reverse transcription with random hexamers. TCRdb re-called the immunoSEQ multiplex PCR reads through MiXCR, storing one row per CDR3 protein. The sample records about 140,000 distinct CDR3 sequences, approximately 95% being singletons. What was sequenced was CD4+ T cells from PBMCs. These receptors were collected from a human donor with Susac syndrome.

The J gene is TRBJ2-2, the V gene TRBV9, with 7 bases identical to TRBD1. This CDR3 has 14 amino acids. Losses at the gene ends were 4 bases for V and 4 bases for J; bases not matched to a gene: 4. CDR1 and CDR2 from the germline V gene are SGDLS and YYNGEE. The CDR3 nucleotides read TGTGCCAGCAGCCTCCCAGGGGGCACCGGGGAGCTGTTTTTT. It is translated as CASSLPGGTGELFF. The whole variable domain, filled in from reference TRBV9 and TRBJ2-2, reads DSGVTQTPKHLITATGQRVTLRCSPRSGDLSVYWYQQSLDQGLQFLIQYYNGEERAKGNILERFSAQQFPDLHSELNLSSLELGDSALYFCASSLPGGTGELFFGEGSRLTVL.

J is TRBJ2-1 and V is TRBV3-1; 12 nucleotides match TRBD2. The length of the CDR3 is 15 residues. Per the germline V gene, CDR1 is LGHDT and CDR2 is YNNKEL (reference sequence). The junction had 6 bases not matched to a gene; V was cut back by 4 bases and J by 8 bases. CDR3 residues: CASSRRLAGEYEQFF. The CDR3 DNA follows: TGTGCCAGCAGCCGGAGACTAGCGGGAGAATATGAGCAGTTCTTC.

The V gene is TRBV3-1, the J gene TRBJ1-2; weak D call: TRBD1 (6 bases). Looked up from germline, CDR1 is LGHDT and CDR2 is YNNKEL (reference sequence). V was cut by 5 bases and J by 7 bases, with 14 bases left in between. The CDR3 has 13 residues. CDR3 bases: TGTGCCAGCAGCGTACAGGGCGGGTCTGGCTACACCTTC. Amino acids: CASSVQGGSGYTF. Based on the CDR3 plus reference TRBV3-1 and TRBJ1-2, the full variable domain is DTAVSQTPKYLVTQMGNDKSIKCEQNLGHDTMYWYKQDSKKFLKIMFSYNNKELIINETVPNRFSPKSPDKAHLNLHINSLELGDSAVYFCASSVQGGSGYTFGSGTRLTVV.

This clonotype was counted a single time. The chain has TRBV30 and TRBJ2-5; D is undetermined. CDR1 and CDR2 from the germline V gene are GTSNPN and SVGIG (reference sequence). CDR3 length: 12 amino acids. Trimming shortened V by 5 bases and J by 5 bases, and 12 bases separated the two germline ends. CDR3 DNA sequence: TGTGCCTGGTCCCCCTCTAGGGAGACCCAGTACTTC. Protein sequence: CAWSPSRETQYF.

V and J are TRBV5-4 and TRBJ2-5, with 11 bases fitting TRBD2. With 4 bases clipped from V and 5 bases from J, the junction kept 4 bases outside the gene matches. CDR1 SGHNT and CDR2 YYREEE come from the germline V gene (reference sequence). CDR3 size: 14 residues. As DNA, the CDR3 is TGTGCCAGCAGCCCGACTAGCGGGATGGAGACCCAGTACTTC. It codes for CASSPTSGMETQYF.

The J gene is TRBJ2-1, the V gene TRBV20-1; D possibly corresponds to TRBD2 (6 bases). The CDR3 length is 15 residues. Trimming took 2 bases from V and 2 from J, leaving 13 bases between them. CDR1 and CDR2 from the germline V gene are DFQATT and SNEGSKA (reference sequence). Written as DNA, the CDR3 is TGCAGTGCTAGACCCGGACTAAATACCTACAATGAGCAGTTCTTC. Translated, it gives CSARPGLNTYNEQFF.

V is TRBV20-1 and J is TRBJ1-5; possibly TRBD1 for D (6 bases). The germline V and J ends were trimmed by 3 bases and 0 bases, with 12 bases remaining between them. The CDR3 length is 15 residues. The germline V gene has CDR1 DFQATT and CDR2 SNEGSKA (reference sequence). CDR3 nucleotide sequence: TGCAGTGCTAGTAGGACAGCATATAGCAATCAGCCCCAGCATTTT. Its protein is CSASRTAYSNQPQHF.

The rearrangement links TRBV5-6 to TRBJ2-7; D possibly uses TRBD1 or TRBD2 (5 bases each). The CDR3 is 15 amino acids. Germline V gene lookup returns CDR1 SGHDT and CDR2 YYEEEE. The V end was cut by 2 bases, the J end by 0 bases, with 12 bases between. In DNA form, the CDR3 reads TGTGCCAGCAGCTTCTCCGGGGCTACCTCCTACGAGCAGTACTTC. Translation gives CASSFSGATSYEQYF.

This chain links TRBV20-1 with TRBJ1-1; D remains ambiguous. Germline-derived CDR1 and CDR2 are DFQATT and SNEGSKA (reference sequence). Trimming took off 3 bases at V and 1 base at J, with 6 bases between the two ends. This CDR3 has 12 residues. DNA of the CDR3: TGCAGTGCTAGTCGACAGAACACTGAAGCTTTCTTT. Protein sequence: CSASRQNTEAFF.

This chain connects TRBV12-3 or TRBV12-4 to TRBJ1-2, with 7 positions matching TRBD1. Trimming at V came to 5 bases and at J to 4 bases, leaving 4 bases not matched to a gene. The CDR3 extends over 13 amino acids. The CDR3 here is CASSQGQVYGYTF. CDR3 nucleotides: TGTGCCAGCAGTCAAGGACAGGTCTATGGCTACACCTTC.

J is TRBJ2-5 and V is TRBV29-1, with 9 bases matching TRBD1. The germline V gene encodes CDR1 SQVTM and CDR2 ANQGSEA. Trimming took 8 bases from V and 10 from J; bases not matched to a gene: 14. The CDR3 is 13 residues long. CDR3 protein: CSSWVGQGRGQYF. The CDR3 DNA is TGCAGCTCTTGGGTCGGACAGGGGAGAGGCCAGTACTTC.

To note about this clonotype: The germline gene is not matched at one end of the junction; a read error may be the cause. The genes are TRBV25-1 and TRBJ1-6; D unclear. Per germline, CDR1 MGHDK and CDR2 SYGVNS. The CDR3 spans 14 residues. The CDR3 reads CASSEWPYNSPLHF. CDR3 in DNA: TGCGCCAGCAGTGAATGGCCTTATAATTCACCCCTCCACTTT.

The J gene is TRBJ2-3, the V gene TRBV29-1, with 8 bases fitting TRBD1. The ends lost 5 bases at V and 1 base at J; junction bases unmatched: 2. The germline V gene has CDR1 SQVTM and CDR2 ANQGSEA. The CDR3 length is 13 residues. The CDR3 loop reads CSVPTGGTDTQYF. For the CDR3, the DNA is TGCAGCGTTCCGACAGGGGGCACAGATACGCAGTATTTT.

The J gene is TRBJ2-7, the V gene TRBV6-2 or TRBV6-3; 9 bases align to TRBD2. This CDR3 spans 14 amino acids. Unmatched junction bases numbered 9, after V lost 6 bases and J lost 6 bases. Germline V gene sequence: CDR1 MNHEY, CDR2 SVGEGT. The CDR3, as DNA: TGTGCCAGCAGCCCCCCCGCGGGAGGGGTCGAGCAGTACTTC. Protein product: CASSPPAGGVEQYF.

This sequence joins TRBV20-1 and TRBJ1-1, with 7 bases fitting TRBD1. The CDR3 sequence is 15 residues long. Looked up from germline, CDR1 is DFQATT and CDR2 is SNEGSKA (reference sequence). J lost 1 base, V lost 7 bases, and 12 bases had no gene match. The CDR3 DNA reads as TGCAGTGGACGAAACCGGGACAGCAAGAACACTGAAGCTTTCTTT. As protein: CSGRNRDSKNTEAFF.